This TCR beta chain was sequenced for a study of blood T cell repertoires in COVID-19. Study information: For recovered donors of Cohort 3, there were two negative PCRs, clearance, or symptom resolution. Some COVID-19 samples were acute and others convalescent; all came from the United States, Italy and Spain.

Study processing details: How many nucleated cells were present was estimated from reference gene primer amplification. Sequencing was performed with immunoSEQ multiplex PCR; in TCRdb, only in-frame clones are kept and a portion is missing. That table supplies the V and J calls and clone size; D and trimming were determined from the DNA. The data show under 300,000 clones, more than 75% seen once. Participant-given clinical history determined each cohort assignment. This TCR derives from a woman aged 55-75 years in a cohort exposed to, infected with or recovered from COVID-19 (not recorded which). Sequencing input: PBMCs or T cells enriched from blood (not recorded which).

CDR3 coding DNA: TGTGCCAGCAGTTTCAGGGCTAGCAATCAGCCCCAGCATTTT. Translation: CASSFRASNQPQHF. V is TRBV28 and J is TRBJ1-5; D may be TRBD1 (5 bases). The CDR3 is 14 amino acids. V lost 3 bases and J 0 bases, leaving 6 bases between the germline ends. Looked up from germline, CDR1 is MDHEN and CDR2 is SYDVKM.